This paragraph covers one T cell receptor beta chain sequence. This entry belongs to a study of cytomegalovirus exposure and HLA in healthy donors. Primers for the PCR totalled 60 Vbeta and 13 Jbeta. The table came from immunoSEQ multiplex PCR; TCRdb's copy has only in-frame clones and leaves some out. The data contain some 130,000 clones, roughly 65% of them singletons. Trimming at V came to 1 base and at J to 1 base, leaving 2 bases not matched to a gene. CDR1 is LGHNT and CDR2 is FRNRAP in the germline V gene. There are 15 residues in the CDR3. The V call is TRBV12-5, the J call TRBJ1-1, with 8 bases lining up with TRBD1. The TCR originated in a man aged 35 to 55 in good health and CMV-seropositive. Sequenced: PBMCs. CDR3: CASGLDRGKNTEAFF. The CDR3 bases are TGTGCTAGTGGTTTGGACAGGGGGAAGAACACTGAAGCTTTCTTT.